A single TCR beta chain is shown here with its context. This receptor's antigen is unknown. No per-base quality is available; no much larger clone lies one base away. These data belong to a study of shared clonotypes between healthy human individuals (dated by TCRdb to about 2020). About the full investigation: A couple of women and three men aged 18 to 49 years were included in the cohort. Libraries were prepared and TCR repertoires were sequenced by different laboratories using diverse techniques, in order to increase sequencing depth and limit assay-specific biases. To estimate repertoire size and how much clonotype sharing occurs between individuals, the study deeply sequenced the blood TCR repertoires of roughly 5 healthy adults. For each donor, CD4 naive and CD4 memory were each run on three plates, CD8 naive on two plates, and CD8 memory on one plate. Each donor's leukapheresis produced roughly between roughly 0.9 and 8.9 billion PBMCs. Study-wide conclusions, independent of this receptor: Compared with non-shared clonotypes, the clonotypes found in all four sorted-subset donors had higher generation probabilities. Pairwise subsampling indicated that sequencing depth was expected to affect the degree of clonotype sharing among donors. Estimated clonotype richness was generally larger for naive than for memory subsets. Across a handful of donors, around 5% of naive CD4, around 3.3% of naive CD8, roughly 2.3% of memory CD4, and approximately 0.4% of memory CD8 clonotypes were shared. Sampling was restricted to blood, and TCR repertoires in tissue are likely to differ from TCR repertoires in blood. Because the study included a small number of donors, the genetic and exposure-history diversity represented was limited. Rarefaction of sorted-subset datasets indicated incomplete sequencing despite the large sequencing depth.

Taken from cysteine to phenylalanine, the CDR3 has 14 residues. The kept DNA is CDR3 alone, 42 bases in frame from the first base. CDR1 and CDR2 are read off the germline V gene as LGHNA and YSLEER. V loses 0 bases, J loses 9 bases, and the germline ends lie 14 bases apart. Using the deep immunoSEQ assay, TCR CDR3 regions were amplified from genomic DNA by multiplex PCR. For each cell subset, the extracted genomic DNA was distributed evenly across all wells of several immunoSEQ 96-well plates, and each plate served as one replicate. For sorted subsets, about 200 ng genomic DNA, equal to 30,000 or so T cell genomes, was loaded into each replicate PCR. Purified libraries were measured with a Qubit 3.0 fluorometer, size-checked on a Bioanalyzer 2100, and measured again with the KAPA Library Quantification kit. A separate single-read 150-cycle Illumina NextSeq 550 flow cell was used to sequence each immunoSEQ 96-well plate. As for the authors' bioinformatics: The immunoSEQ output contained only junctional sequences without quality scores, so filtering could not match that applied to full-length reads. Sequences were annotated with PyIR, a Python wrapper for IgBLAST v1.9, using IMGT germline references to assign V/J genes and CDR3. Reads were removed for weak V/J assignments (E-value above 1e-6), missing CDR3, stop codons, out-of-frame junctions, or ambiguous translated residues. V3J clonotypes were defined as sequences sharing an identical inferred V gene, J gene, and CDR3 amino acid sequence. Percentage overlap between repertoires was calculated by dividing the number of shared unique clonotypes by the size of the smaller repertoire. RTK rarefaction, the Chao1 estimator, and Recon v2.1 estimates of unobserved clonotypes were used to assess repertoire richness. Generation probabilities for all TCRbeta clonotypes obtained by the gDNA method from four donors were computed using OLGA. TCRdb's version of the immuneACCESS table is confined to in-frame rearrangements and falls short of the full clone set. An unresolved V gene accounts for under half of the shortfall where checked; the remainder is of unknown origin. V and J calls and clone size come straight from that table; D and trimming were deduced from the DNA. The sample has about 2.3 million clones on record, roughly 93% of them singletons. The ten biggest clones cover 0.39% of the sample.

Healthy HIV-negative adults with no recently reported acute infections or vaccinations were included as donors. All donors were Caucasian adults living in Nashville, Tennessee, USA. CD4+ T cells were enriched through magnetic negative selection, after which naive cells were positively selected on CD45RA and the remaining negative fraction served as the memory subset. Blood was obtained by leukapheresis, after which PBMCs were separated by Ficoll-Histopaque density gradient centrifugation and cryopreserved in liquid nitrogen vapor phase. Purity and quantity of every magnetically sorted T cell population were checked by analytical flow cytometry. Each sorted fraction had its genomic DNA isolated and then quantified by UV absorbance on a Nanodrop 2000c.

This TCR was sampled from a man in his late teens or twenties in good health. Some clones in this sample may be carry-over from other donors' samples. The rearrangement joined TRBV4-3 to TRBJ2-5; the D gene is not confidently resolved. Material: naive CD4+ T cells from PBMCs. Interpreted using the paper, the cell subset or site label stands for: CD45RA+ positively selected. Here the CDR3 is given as CASSQELVPGAQYF. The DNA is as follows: TGCGCCAGCAGCCAAGAGCTTGTCCCTGGGGCCCAGTACTTC.